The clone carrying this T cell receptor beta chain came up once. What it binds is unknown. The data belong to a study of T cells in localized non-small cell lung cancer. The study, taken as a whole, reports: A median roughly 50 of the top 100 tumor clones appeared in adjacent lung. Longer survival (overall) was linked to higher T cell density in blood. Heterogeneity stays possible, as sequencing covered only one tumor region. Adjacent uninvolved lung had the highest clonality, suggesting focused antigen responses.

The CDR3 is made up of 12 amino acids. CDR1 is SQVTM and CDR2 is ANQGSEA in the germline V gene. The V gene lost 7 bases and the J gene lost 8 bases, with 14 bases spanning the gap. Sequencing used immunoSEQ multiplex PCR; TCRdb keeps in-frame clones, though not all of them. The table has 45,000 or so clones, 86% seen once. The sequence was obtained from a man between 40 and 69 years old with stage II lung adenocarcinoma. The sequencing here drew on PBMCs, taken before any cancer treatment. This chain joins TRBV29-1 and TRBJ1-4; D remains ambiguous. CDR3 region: CSATWPEEKLFF. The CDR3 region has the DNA TGCAGCGCTACATGGCCCGAAGAAAAACTGTTTTTT.